These 15 T cell receptor beta chains came from one sample sequenced in a study of T cell responses to AZD1222 COVID-19 vaccine. Assay used: immunoSEQ multiplex PCR; TCRdb lists only in-frame clones, some missing. Counted here are about 160,000 clones, 85% to 95% occurring once; the ten biggest clones make up roughly 5%. The sample here was peripheral blood, taken 28 days after the second AZD1222 dose. These receptor sequences come from an adult who received the AZD1222 COVID-19 vaccine.

The genes are TRBV6-5 and TRBJ2-1; 7 bases line up with TRBD2. Germline lookup yields CDR1 MNHEY and CDR2 SVGAGI. The CDR3 has 14 amino acids. V lost 8 bases and J lost 0; bases outside the gene matches: 4. The CDR3 DNA follows: TGTGCCAGCTATGGGGGGGGCTCCTACAATGAGCAGTTCTTC. Its translation is CASYGGGSYNEQFF.

The rearrangement uses TRBV24-1 and TRBJ2-3; weak D call: TRBD1 (6 bases). Germline CDR1 reads KGHDR; CDR2 reads SFDVKD. The ends were cut back, 4 bases at V and 10 bases at J, with 11 bases in the middle. CDR3 length: 12 residues. In DNA, the CDR3 is TGTGCCACCAGTGACCCCAGGGGATCGCAGTATTTT. This encodes CATSDPRGSQYF.

The rearrangement joins TRBV27 to TRBJ2-1; 11 positions agree with TRBD2. The germline CDR1 and CDR2 sequences are MNHEY and SMNVEV (reference sequence). CDR3 length: 17 residues. J lost 8 bases, V lost 1 base, and 10 bases had no gene match. Here the CDR3 reads CASSLFRLAGGFHEQFF. CDR3 DNA: TGTGCCAGCAGTTTATTCCGCCTAGCGGGAGGATTCCATGAGCAGTTCTTC.

The chain links TRBV4-1 to TRBJ2-3; 11 bases are a match to TRBD2. The CDR3 runs 20 residues. J was trimmed by 1 base and V by 2 bases; bases with no gene match: 14. Germline V gene lookup returns CDR1 MGHRA and CDR2 YSYEKL. CDR3 nucleotides: TGCGCCAGCAGCCAAAACCTCGGACTAGCGGGTCTCCCTGGCACAGATACGCAGTATTTT. This gives the protein CASSQNLGLAGLPGTDTQYF.

The chain combines TRBV9 with TRBJ2-3, with D possibly being TRBD2 (5 bases). Germline CDR1 SGDLS, CDR2 YYNGEE. The CDR3 contains 15 residues. The V end was cut by 0 bases, the J end by 3 bases, with 11 bases between. DNA for the CDR3: TGTGCCAGCAGCGTAGGAGAAGGGAGAACAGATACGCAGTATTTT. Amino acid sequence: CASSVGEGRTDTQYF.

This chain uses TRBV5-1 with TRBJ2-2; no clear D gene. Trimming cost V 4 bases and J 5 bases, with 21 bases left between them. The CDR3 has 17 residues. From germline, CDR1 is SGHRS and CDR2 YFSETQ. CDR3 DNA sequence: TGCGCCAGCAGCGACCGGGCCCCCGGACGATATACCGGGGAGCTGTTTTTT. Translated, it gives CASSDRAPGRYTGELFF.

The chain couples TRBV13 to TRBJ1-1; D gene unclear. Germline V gene lookup returns CDR1 PRHDT and CDR2 FYEKMQ (reference sequence). The CDR3 is 13 amino acids. V shed 1 base and J shed 1 base, with 4 bases lying between them. The CDR3, as DNA: TGTGCCAGCAGCTTAGAAAGGAACACTGAAGCTTTCTTT. Translation gives CASSLERNTEAFF.

This chain connects TRBV7-9 to TRBJ2-7; 7 bases line up with TRBD2. The CDR3 runs 15 residues. Germline lookup yields CDR1 SEHNR and CDR2 FQNEAQ (reference sequence). The trim removed 3 bases at V and 0 bases at J, leaving 5 bases unmatched. The CDR3 protein is CASSLASGFSYEQYF. CDR3 nucleotide sequence: TGTGCCAGCAGCTTGGCTAGCGGATTCTCCTACGAGCAGTACTTC.

The gene calls are TRBV11-2 and TRBJ2-5, with 10 bases fitting TRBD2. CDR3 length: 16 amino acids. Germline CDR1 and CDR2: SGHAT and FQNNGV. V lost 6 bases, J lost 5 bases, and 12 bases stayed unmatched. CDR3 coding DNA: TGTGCCAGCAGACGAGCGGGAGGGCGGCCAAAGGAGACCCAGTACTTC. It encodes CASRRAGGRPKETQYF.

This clone was seen once. V and J are TRBV5-1 and TRBJ2-1; 8 nucleotides align to TRBD1. The J segment lost 7 bases and the V segment lost 2 bases, leaving 8 bases of the junction unmatched. The CDR3 loop spans 15 amino acids. Germline CDR1 SGHRS, CDR2 YFSETQ. CDR3 DNA sequence: TGCGCCAGCAGCTTAGGACAGGGTTTGTGGAATGAGCAGTTCTTC. This encodes CASSLGQGLWNEQFF.

The J gene is TRBJ2-5, the V gene TRBV6-2 or TRBV6-3, with a tentative D call TRBD1 (5 bases). The V gene's germline CDR1 is MNHEY and CDR2 SVGEGT. Trimming took 0 bases from V and 4 from J, leaving 24 bases between them. The CDR3 extends over 19 amino acids. The CDR3 loop reads CASSYSAGYSPKAGETQYF. CDR3 in DNA: TGTGCCAGCAGTTACTCGGCAGGGTATTCGCCTAAAGCAGGAGAGACCCAGTACTTC.

The chain links TRBV5-1 to TRBJ2-7; tentatively, D is TRBD1 (6 bases). Germline CDR1 is SGHRS and CDR2 is YFSETQ. The germline V and J ends were trimmed by 3 bases and 3 bases, with 16 bases remaining between them. There are 15 residues in the CDR3. The CDR3, as DNA: TGCGCCAGCAGCTCGTACCCCGGGACAAGCTACGAGCAGTACTTC. Its translation: CASSSYPGTSYEQYF.

This rearrangement joins TRBV25-1 to TRBJ1-1; D unclear. Trimming shortened V by 4 bases and J by 1 base, and 10 bases separated the two germline ends. Germline CDR1 is MGHDK and CDR2 is SYGVNS. CDR3 size: 14 residues. CDR3 sequence reads: CASSAKNGNTEAFF. The CDR3 coding sequence is TGTGCCAGCAGTGCTAAGAACGGGAACACTGAAGCTTTCTTT.

The chain joins TRBV25-1 to TRBJ2-1, with 7 bases that match TRBD2. The V gene end was trimmed by 7 bases and the J gene end by 4 bases; junction bases not matched to a gene: 4. Germline loops: CDR1 MGHDK, CDR2 SYGVNS. This CDR3 is 13 amino acids long. CDR3 sequence: CASKAGTYNEQFF. The CDR3 DNA sequence: TGTGCCAGCAAAGCGGGAACATACAATGAGCAGTTCTTC. Drawing the rest from reference TRBV25-1 and TRBJ2-1, the complete variable domain is EADIYQTPRYLVIGTGKKITLECSQTMGHDKMYWYQQDPGMELHLIHYSYGVNSTEKGDLSSESTVSRIRTEHFPLTLESARPSHTSQYLCASKAGTYNEQFFGPGTRLTVL.

This chain links TRBV5-1 with TRBJ2-6; D call uncertain. The ends were cut back, 2 bases at V and 0 bases at J, with 3 bases in the middle. The CDR3 loop spans 14 amino acids. CDR1 is SGHRS, CDR2 YFSETQ, per germline. CDR3 residues: CASSFPSGANVLTF. The CDR3 bases are TGCGCCAGCAGCTTTCCCTCTGGGGCCAACGTCCTGACTTTC.